The source of this T cell receptor beta chain is a study of blood T cell repertoires in COVID-19. Study-level background: Acute and convalescent COVID-19 samples came from the United States, Italy and Spain. In each case, the material was cDNA or gDNA derived from T cells, B-cell-depleted T cells, or PBMCs.

The Seattle patients, enrolled during active infection, were followed longitudinally. This CDR3 is built from 11 residues. Germline V gene sequence: CDR1 GTSNPN, CDR2 SVGIG (reference sequence). Between the trimmed V and J ends, which lost 4 bases and 8 bases, there was a span of 11 bases. Original handling: Reference gene primer amplification gave nucleated cell count estimates. Produced via immunoSEQ multiplex PCR; TCRdb's table is partial and in-frame only. That table gives V, J and clone size, and the DNA gave D and trimming. The repertoire includes fewer than 350,000 clones, about nine tenths of them detected once, and approximately 1.6% sits in the top ten.

The TCR was taken from a woman in her twenties or thirties with COVID-19, enrolled during active disease. Sequencing was performed on peripheral blood. V usage is TRBV30 and J usage is TRBJ1-2; D not certain. This CDR3 reads CAWKLIIGYTF. In DNA form, the CDR3 reads TGTGCCTGGAAATTAATAATAGGCTACACCTTC.